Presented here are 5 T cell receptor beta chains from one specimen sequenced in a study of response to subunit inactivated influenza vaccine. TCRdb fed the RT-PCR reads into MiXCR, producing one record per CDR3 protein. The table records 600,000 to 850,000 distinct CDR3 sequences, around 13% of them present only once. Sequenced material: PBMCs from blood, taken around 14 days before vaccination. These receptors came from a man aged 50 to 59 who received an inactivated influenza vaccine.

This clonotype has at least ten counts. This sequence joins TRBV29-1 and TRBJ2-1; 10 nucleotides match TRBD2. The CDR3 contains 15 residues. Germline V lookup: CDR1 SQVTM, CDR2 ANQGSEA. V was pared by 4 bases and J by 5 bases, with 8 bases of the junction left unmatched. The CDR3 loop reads CSVGGPGLANNEQFF. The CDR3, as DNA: TGCAGCGTTGGGGGGCCGGGACTAGCGAACAATGAGCAGTTCTTC.

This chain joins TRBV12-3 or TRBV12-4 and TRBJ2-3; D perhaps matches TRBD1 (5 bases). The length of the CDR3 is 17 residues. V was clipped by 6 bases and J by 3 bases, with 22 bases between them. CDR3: CASSPLWAGKSTDTQYF. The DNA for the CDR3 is TGTGCCAGCAGCCCCCTATGGGCAGGGAAGTCGACAGATACGCAGTATTTT.

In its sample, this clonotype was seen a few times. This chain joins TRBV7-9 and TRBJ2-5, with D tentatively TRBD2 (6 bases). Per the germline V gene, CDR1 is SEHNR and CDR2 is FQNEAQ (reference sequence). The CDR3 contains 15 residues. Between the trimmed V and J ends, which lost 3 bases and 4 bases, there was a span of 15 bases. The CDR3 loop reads CASSFSRLGGETQYF. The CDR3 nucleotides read TGTGCCAGCAGCTTTTCTCGATTGGGAGGAGAGACCCAGTACTTC.

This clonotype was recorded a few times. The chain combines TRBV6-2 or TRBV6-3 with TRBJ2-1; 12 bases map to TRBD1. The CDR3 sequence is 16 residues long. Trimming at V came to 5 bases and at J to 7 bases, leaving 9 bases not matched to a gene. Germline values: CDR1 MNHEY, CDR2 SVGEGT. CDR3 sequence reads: CASSLRGTGGMNEQFF. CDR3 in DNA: TGTGCCAGCAGTCTACGGGGGACAGGGGGCATGAATGAGCAGTTCTTC.

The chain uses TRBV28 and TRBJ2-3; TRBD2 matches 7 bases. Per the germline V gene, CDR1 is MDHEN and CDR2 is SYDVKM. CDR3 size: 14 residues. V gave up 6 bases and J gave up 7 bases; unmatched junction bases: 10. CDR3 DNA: TGTGCCAGCAGCCCTGGTGGGAGGGGTCATACGCAGTATTTT. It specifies CASSPGGRGHTQYF.